These T cell receptor beta chains were read from a single sample in a study of T cell repertoires in cytomegalovirus infection. Their specific antigens are unknown. TCRdb recomputed calls from the reads with MiXCR, one row per CDR3 protein. This table has about 890,000 distinct CDR3 sequences, 31% appearing once. The material sequenced was cultured CD8+ T cells from PBMCs, taken from culture after CMV antigen stimulation. The receptors were sampled from a human donor in good health (CMV status not recorded). Some clones in this sample may be carry-over from other donors' samples. Each CDR3 is given with its conserved first and last residue. A D gene is named only where the DNA matches it firmly. A row's size may be missing; if present it is once, few, many or a size class.

d_gene	v_gene	abundance	j_gene	len	CDR3aa	CDR3nt
TRBD1	TRBV7-9	NA	TRBJ1-1	16	CASSGDRGPGSAEAFF	TGTGCCAGCAGCGGGGACAGGGGGCCAGGGAGCGCTGAAGCTTTCTTT
NA	TRBV12-3/TRBV12-4	few	TRBJ2-1	15	CASSPPGLDRNEQFF	TGTGCCAGCAGTCCCCCCGGACTAGACAGGAATGAGCAGTTCTTC
NA	TRBV7-9	few	TRBJ1-1	13	CASSLAFGTEAFF	TGTGCCAGCAGCTTAGCGTTCGGCACTGAAGCTTTCTTT
TRBD1	TRBV5-1	NA	TRBJ2-2	15	CASSFDRGVTGELFF	TGCGCCAGCAGCTTTGACAGGGGGGTCACCGGGGAGCTGTTTTTT
TRBD2	TRBV25-1	NA	TRBJ2-1	14	CASTPGLAYNEQFF	TGTGCCAGCACTCCGGGACTAGCGTACAATGAGCAGTTCTTC
TRBD2	TRBV7-6	many	TRBJ2-3	15	CASSLEAGRTDTQYF	TGTGCCAGCAGCTTAGAAGCGGGGCGGACAGATACGCAGTATTTT
NA	TRBV19	few	TRBJ1-1	14	CASSMTDTNTEAFF	TGTGCCAGTAGTATGACAGATACGAACACTGAAGCTTTCTTT
TRBD1	TRBV5-5	NA	TRBJ1-2	17	CASSLRGLEVLNYGYTF	TGTGCCAGCAGCTTGAGGGGGCTGGAGGTTCTGAACTATGGCTACACCTTC
TRBD1	TRBV2	NA	TRBJ1-6	14	CASSRTGYDSPLHF	TGTGCCAGCAGTCGGACAGGGTATGATTCACCCCTCCACTTT
TRBD1	TRBV6-6	few	TRBJ1-5	15	CASSGTGEESQPQHF	TGTGCCAGCAGCGGGACAGGGGAGGAAAGTCAGCCCCAGCATTTT
TRBD1	TRBV11-2	few	TRBJ2-2	17	CASSPSRRGLHTGELFF	TGTGCCAGCAGCCCAAGCCGAAGGGGGCTTCACACCGGGGAGCTGTTTTTT
TRBD1	TRBV7-9	NA	TRBJ2-1	17	CASSSPRQGLSYNEQFF	TGTGCCAGCAGCTCCCCCCGACAGGGCCTCTCCTACAATGAGCAGTTCTTC
NA	TRBV4-1	NA	TRBJ2-1	13	CASSQDRVREQFF	TGCGCCAGCAGCCAAGATCGCGTCCGGGAGCAGTTCTTC
TRBD2	TRBV29-1	NA	TRBJ2-6	16	CSVEDWAGVGANVLTF	TGCAGCGTTGAAGATTGGGCGGGGGTTGGGGCCAACGTCCTGACTTTC
NA	TRBV5-5	few	TRBJ2-7	15	CASSLGQAVTYEQYF	TGTGCCAGCAGCTTGGGACAGGCTGTCACCTACGAGCAGTACTTC
TRBD1	TRBV27	NA	TRBJ2-3	15	CASKYRDRVTDTQYF	TGTGCCAGCAAATACCGGGACAGGGTCACAGATACGCAGTATTTT
NA	TRBV6-6	NA	TRBJ2-2	16	CASTETGREYTGELFF	TGTGCCAGCACCGAGACAGGGAGGGAGTACACCGGGGAGCTGTTTTTT
NA	TRBV9	NA	TRBJ2-1	11	CASSVKNEQFF	TGTGCCAGCAGCGTAAAAAATGAGCAGTTCTTC
TRBD1	TRBV27	NA	TRBJ2-4	16	CASSPRQGARENIQYF	TGTGCCAGCAGTCCCCGACAGGGGGCGCGGGAAAACATTCAGTACTTC
NA	TRBV5-5	few	TRBJ1-1	15	CASSIQSEGGTEAFF	TGTGCCAGCAGCATTCAATCGGAGGGAGGCACTGAAGCTTTCTTT
NA	TRBV5-6	few	TRBJ1-4	12	CASSRDDEKLFF	TGTGCCAGCAGCCGGGACGACGAAAAACTGTTTTTT
TRBD1	TRBV29-1	NA	TRBJ2-1	14	CSPQQGSSYNEQFF	TGCAGCCCTCAACAGGGGAGCTCCTACAATGAGCAGTTCTTC
NA	TRBV7-9	NA	TRBJ2-2	15	CASSLSGSGTGELFF	TGTGCCAGCAGCTTGAGTGGCAGTGGCACCGGGGAGCTGTTTTTT
NA	TRBV19	NA	TRBJ2-7	14	CASTPRDSPYEQYF	TGTGCCAGTACCCCCCGCGACAGTCCCTACGAGCAGTACTTC
NA	TRBV7-6	NA	TRBJ1-4	13	CASSRRGDEKLFF	TGTGCCAGCAGCAGACGCGGAGATGAAAAACTGTTTTTT
NA	TRBV6-1	few	TRBJ2-5	15	CASSFGGGGGETQYF	TGTGCCAGCAGTTTCGGAGGGGGGGGCGGAGAGACCCAGTACTTC
NA	TRBV6-1	NA	TRBJ2-7	13	CASSELRAYEQYF	TGTGCCAGCAGTGAGTTGAGGGCCTACGAGCAGTACTTC
NA	TRBV6-1	few	TRBJ2-7	15	CAAWDPNSYTYEQYF	TGTGCCGCTTGGGACCCAAATTCTTATACCTACGAGCAGTACTTC